This TCR beta chain stems from a study of blood T cell repertoires in COVID-19 (dated by TCRdb to 2019 to 2021). Looking at the study overall: Samples from collaborators originated in the United States, Italy and Spain and spanned both the acute and convalescent phases of COVID-19. The samples were drawn from two sources: the first 160 participants of the ongoing ImmuneRACE study, and 1,200 or so subjects contributed by 6 global collaborators. The dataset comprised deeply sampled blood TCRbeta repertoires from subjects exposed to, actively infected with, or recovered from COVID-19. Sample metadata almost always included a de-identified subject ID, COVID-19 status, age in years and sex. The material from the prospective study consisted of cDNA or gDNA derived from T cells, B-cell-depleted T cells, or PBMCs. Where available, HLA class I and class II types were obtained from metadata supplied by the sample provider rather than from assay-based typing. The repertoires were released in a freely available public database intended as a resource for research on the immune response to SARS-CoV-2. Beyond this particular receptor, the publication reports: How much clinical and demographic metadata was included differed by source and by participant, and the metadata was provided uncurated.

TCRbeta CDR3 regions were amplified from genomic DNA by means of the immunoSEQ Assay, a bias-controlled multiplex PCR. Regarding the original processing steps: Within the assay, amplification of reference gene primers was used to estimate how many nucleated cells each sample contained. To quantify the absolute abundance of each unique TCRbeta CDR3 rearrangement, sequence reads were collapsed and filtered. For each sample, productive Simpson clonality was calculated as the square root of Simpson's diversity index over productive rearrangements. TCRdb holds this immuneACCESS table with in-frame rearrangements only. Some clones are missing; in checked studies, unresolved V genes explain under half, and the rest has no known cause. The V and J calls and clone size are taken from that table; D and trimming were inferred from the DNA. The table for this sample lists almost 85,000 clones; about 89% of them were counted only once. The ten largest clones take up more than 0.95% of the sample.

Participants in the prospective study were aged roughly 18 to 90 years, lived in some 24 United States geographic areas, and enrolled through a virtual design. To assign participants to cohorts, the prospective study relied on clinical history that participants themselves reported in a screening survey and a study questionnaire. In the prospective study, mobile phlebotomists collected whole blood, serum and a nasopharyngeal or oropharyngeal swab from each participant. Over an approximately 2-month period, participants in the prospective study had the option of providing additional blood draws and questionnaires. Prospective study blood samples were shipped either frozen or at room temperature before DNA extraction. With respect to this clone: Its antigen has not been determined. Base qualities are not provided; no much larger clone lies one nucleotide away.

The germline V gene supplies CDR1 MNHEY and CDR2 SVGAGI. At the junction V is shortened by 6 bases and J by 4 bases, with 11 bases in between. The CDR3 holds 13 amino acids from the cysteine to the phenylalanine. The only DNA kept is the CDR3, 39 bases in frame from the first base. This clonotype was sampled from a woman aged 45-65 years with acute COVID-19. Sequences were obtained from PBMCs or T cells enriched from blood (not recorded which). Here the chain combines TRBV6-5 and TRBJ2-3; perhaps TRBD2 is the D gene, with 5 bases matching. The CDR3 protein is CASRLLGADTQYF. The nucleotides are TGTGCCAGCAGACTACTAGGCGCAGATACGCAGTATTTT.